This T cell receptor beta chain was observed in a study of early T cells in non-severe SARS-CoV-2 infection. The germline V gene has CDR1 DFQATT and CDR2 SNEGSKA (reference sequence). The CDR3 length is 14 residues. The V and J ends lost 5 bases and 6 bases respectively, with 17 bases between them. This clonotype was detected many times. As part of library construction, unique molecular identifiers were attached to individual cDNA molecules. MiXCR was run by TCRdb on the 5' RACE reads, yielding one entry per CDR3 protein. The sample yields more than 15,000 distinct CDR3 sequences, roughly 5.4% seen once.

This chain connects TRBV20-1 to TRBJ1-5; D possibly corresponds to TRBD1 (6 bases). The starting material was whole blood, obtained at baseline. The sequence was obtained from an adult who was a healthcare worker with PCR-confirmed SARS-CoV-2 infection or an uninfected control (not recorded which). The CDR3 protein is CSASKQGLVQPQHF. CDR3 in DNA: TGCAGTGCTTCGAAACAGGGTCTCGTTCAGCCCCAGCATTTT.